A single sample is the source of the 15 T cell receptor beta chains below, sequenced in a study of control samples from healthy donors and cancer patients. Profiling relied on immunoSEQ multiplex PCR, and the TCRdb table lists in-frame clones only, not all of them. The table lists about 160,000 clones, roughly 93% of them singletons. Sequenced: blood. These receptor sequences come from a man aged 18 to 30 in good health.

The V and J genes are TRBV5-4 and TRBJ1-4, with TRBD1 identical over 7 bases. CDR3 length: 15 residues. The trim removed 5 bases at V and 6 bases at J, leaving 10 bases unmatched. Germline V lookup: CDR1 SGHNT, CDR2 YYREEE (reference sequence). The CDR3 DNA reads TGTGCCAGCAGACGAAACAGGGGAGGCGATGAAAAACTGTTTTTT. Its translation: CASRRNRGGDEKLFF.

This rearrangement joins TRBV7-9 to TRBJ1-1, with TRBD1 identical over 8 bases. The CDR3 is made up of 16 amino acids. Trimming took 3 bases from V and 2 from J; bases not matched to a gene: 8. Germline CDR1 reads SEHNR; CDR2 reads FQNEAQ (reference sequence). The CDR3 reads CASSFERGQGNTEAFF. CDR3 coding DNA: TGTGCCAGCAGCTTTGAGAGAGGACAGGGTAACACTGAAGCTTTCTTT.

This clone was recorded once. The chain carries TRBV7-2 and TRBJ1-1, with 9 positions matching TRBD1. Germline values: CDR1 SGHTA, CDR2 FQGNSA. The CDR3 covers 17 residues. V shed 7 bases and J 0 bases; nucleotides not matched to a gene: 12. The CDR3 bases are TGTGCCAGCATCCCACCGACAGGGGGACCTATGAACACTGAAGCTTTCTTT. It translates to CASIPPTGGPMNTEAFF.

The V and J genes are TRBV19 and TRBJ2-5, with 8 positions matching TRBD2. Trimming removed 5 bases from V and 5 bases from J; junction bases left unmatched: 10. Per germline, CDR1 LNHDA and CDR2 SQIVND (reference sequence). The CDR3 sequence is 15 residues long. Here the CDR3 DNA reads TGTGCCAGTAGTCCCCGACGAGCGGGGGCGGAGACCCAGTACTTC. This translates into CASSPRRAGAETQYF.

The chain combines TRBV20-1 with TRBJ1-2, with a tentative D call TRBD1 (5 bases). Deletions cut 2 bases from V and 6 bases from J, with 7 bases between. The CDR3 extends over 11 amino acids. The germline CDR1 and CDR2 sequences are DFQATT and SNEGSKA (reference sequence). CDR3 residues: CSARQGNGYTF. CDR3 coding DNA: TGCAGTGCTAGACAGGGAAATGGCTACACCTTC.

The chain is built from TRBV4-2 and TRBJ2-1; 7 bases map to TRBD2. The CDR3 contains 15 residues. The germline CDR1 and CDR2 sequences are LGHNA and YNFKEQ. Unmatched junction bases numbered 9, after V lost 4 bases and J lost 6 bases. The CDR3 DNA reads as TGTGCCAGCAGCCCTAGCGGCGGGGATTTCAATGAGCAGTTCTTC. It codes for CASSPSGGDFNEQFF.

The chain links TRBV6-2 or TRBV6-3 to TRBJ1-1; possible D gene TRBD1, 5 bases. The ends were cut back, 0 bases at V and 6 bases at J, with 14 bases in the middle. The CDR3 runs 15 residues. Germline assignment: CDR1 MNHEY and CDR2 SVGEGT. The CDR3 nucleotides read TGTGCCAGCAGTTACTCTGGCAGGGCTAGGGCTGAAGCTTTCTTT. It yields the protein CASSYSGRARAEAFF.

The chain couples TRBV9 to TRBJ1-2; 7 bases align to TRBD1. The CDR3 is 16 amino acids. J gave up 8 bases and V 4 bases, and 17 bases lay outside the gene matches. Germline V gene sequence: CDR1 SGDLS, CDR2 YYNGEE. The CDR3 nucleotides are TGTGCCAGCAGCTCCAGGGGGGCCGCGTTACATTTCGGCTACACCTTC. Translation: CASSSRGAALHFGYTF. Supplemented by reference TRBV9 and TRBJ1-2, the full variable domain reads DSGVTQTPKHLITATGQRVTLRCSPRSGDLSVYWYQQSLDQGLQFLIQYYNGEERAKGNILERFSAQQFPDLHSELNLSSLELGDSALYFCASSSRGAALHFGYTFGSGTRLTVV.

V is TRBV6-6 and J is TRBJ1-6; D is unclear. V was cut by 10 bases and J by 7 bases, with 17 bases left in between. Germline V lookup: CDR1 MNHNY, CDR2 SVGAGI (reference sequence). CDR3 size: 14 residues. The CDR3 loop is CAIQRGLGNSPLHF. The CDR3 coding sequence is TGTGCCATCCAGAGAGGGCTAGGGAATTCACCCCTCCACTTT.

The V call is TRBV6-5, the J call TRBJ2-1; 8 bases match TRBD1. This CDR3 contains 14 residues. The junction had 6 bases not matched to a gene; V was cut back by 2 bases and J by 9 bases. Germline CDR1 MNHEY, CDR2 SVGAGI. Here the CDR3 DNA reads TGTGCCAGCAGTTACCAAACGACAGGGGCTGAGCAGTTCTTC. It is translated as CASSYQTTGAEQFF.

This clone has more than one count but fewer than ten. J is TRBJ2-7 and V is TRBV7-9; 9 nucleotides line up with TRBD1. The junction had 15 bases not matched to a gene; V was cut back by 3 bases and J by 6 bases. Germline assignment: CDR1 SEHNR and CDR2 FQNEAQ (reference sequence). The CDR3 extends over 17 amino acids. In DNA form, the CDR3 reads TGTGCCAGCAGCTTTCCGATCCGGGACAGGGACGTCTGCGAGCAGTACTTC. It specifies CASSFPIRDRDVCEQYF.

The gene calls are TRBV5-4 and TRBJ1-3, with a weak D call TRBD1 (6 bases). The CDR3 has 20 amino acids. The germline V and J ends were trimmed by 4 bases and 0 bases, with 26 bases remaining between them. The V gene's germline CDR1 is SGHNT and CDR2 YYREEE (reference sequence). CDR3: CASSPDFRDNSDLSGNTIYF. DNA of the CDR3: TGTGCCAGCAGCCCCGACTTTCGGGACAACTCAGACCTCTCTGGAAACACCATATATTTT.

The chain couples TRBV6-4 to TRBJ1-1, with 7 bases lining up with TRBD1. Trimming took 6 bases from V and 1 from J; bases not matched to a gene: 5. Per the germline V gene, CDR1 is MRHNA and CDR2 is SNTAGT. The CDR3 has 14 residues. CDR3 in amino acids: CASSRQGANTEAFF. The CDR3 DNA follows: TGTGCCAGCAGCAGACAGGGAGCGAACACTGAAGCTTTCTTT.

The CDR3: CASSQDQTGDGIDTQYF. CDR3 DNA: TGCGCCAGCAGCCAAGATCAGACGGGGGACGGGATAGATACGCAGTATTTT. The chain uses TRBV4-1 and TRBJ2-3, with D perhaps matching TRBD2 (6 bases). The CDR3 contains 17 residues. Trimming stripped 0 bases from V and 5 bases from J, with 18 bases between. Germline-derived CDR1 and CDR2 are MGHRA and YSYEKL.

The chain uses TRBV12-3 or TRBV12-4 and TRBJ1-5; D unresolved. Trimming stripped 4 bases from V and 5 bases from J, with 9 bases between. The CDR3 is 13 amino acids. The CDR3 sequence is CASSSGEYQPQHF. Here the CDR3 DNA reads TGTGCCAGCAGTTCTGGAGAGTATCAGCCCCAGCATTTT.